This T cell receptor (beta chain) was identified in a study of OX40 agonist ivuxolimab in advanced cancers. The CDR3 runs to 14 residues. The V end lost 6 bases, the J end lost 4 bases, and 15 bases lay between the germline ends. Germline CDR1 is MNHNS and CDR2 is SASEGT. Data came from immunoSEQ multiplex PCR; TCRdb stores just in-frame clones and leaves some out. The sample lists about 35,000 clones; around 70% were seen once. The source was CD4+ or CD8+ T cells sorted from blood, collected in a trial of the OX40 agonist ivuxolimab. This clonotype was sampled from an adult with an advanced solid tumor such as melanoma, head and neck, liver or kidney cancer. This chain uses TRBV6-1 with TRBJ1-2; D possibly corresponds to TRBD1 (6 bases). CDR3 DNA sequence: TGTGCCAGCAGAGAAAGGGGGGAGAGCTATGGCTACACCTTC. Amino acids: CASRERGESYGYTF.